Sequencing of this TCR beta chain was carried out in a study of T cells after yellow fever vaccination. Regarding the study as a whole: Clonotypes found in both CD4 and CD8 compartments made up a small share.

In regard to this clonotype: Its specificity is not known.

Per the germline V gene, CDR1 is MDHEN and CDR2 is SYDVKM. This CDR3 region has 14 residues. The V gene lost 5 bases and the J gene lost 6 bases, with 13 bases spanning the gap. TCRdb called the 5' RACE reads again in MiXCR, with one record for every CDR3 protein. The sample has some 560,000 distinct CDR3 sequences, 19% seen once. The TCR sequence derives from a man aged 30 to 39 who received the YFV17D yellow fever vaccine. The chain is built from TRBV28 and TRBJ2-2; D is uncertain. The specimen was PBMCs, collected 15 days after the yellow fever booster vaccination. The DNA for the CDR3 is TGTGCCAGCAGTCCCGCCCCCCGTCCCGGGGAGCTGTTTTTT. It is translated as CASSPAPRPGELFF.